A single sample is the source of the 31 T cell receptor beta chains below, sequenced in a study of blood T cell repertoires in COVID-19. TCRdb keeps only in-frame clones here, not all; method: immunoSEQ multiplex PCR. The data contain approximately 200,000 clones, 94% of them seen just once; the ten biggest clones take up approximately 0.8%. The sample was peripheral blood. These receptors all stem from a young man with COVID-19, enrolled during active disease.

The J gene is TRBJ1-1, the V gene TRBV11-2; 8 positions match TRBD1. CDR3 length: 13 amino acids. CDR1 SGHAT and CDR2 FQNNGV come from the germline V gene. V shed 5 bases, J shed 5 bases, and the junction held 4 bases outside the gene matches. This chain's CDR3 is CASSVDRVTEAFF. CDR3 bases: TGTGCCAGCAGCGTGGACAGGGTGACTGAAGCTTTCTTT.

The chain's CDR3 is CASSRQGRVYYEQYF. As DNA, the CDR3 is TGTGCCAGCAGTCGACAGGGTAGGGTTTACTACGAGCAGTACTTC. The genes are TRBV6-5 and TRBJ2-7; TRBD1 matches at 7 bases. With V trimmed by 5 bases and J by 3 bases, 10 bases remained unmatched. The CDR3 extends over 15 amino acids. Germline CDR1 reads MNHEY; CDR2 reads SVGAGI.

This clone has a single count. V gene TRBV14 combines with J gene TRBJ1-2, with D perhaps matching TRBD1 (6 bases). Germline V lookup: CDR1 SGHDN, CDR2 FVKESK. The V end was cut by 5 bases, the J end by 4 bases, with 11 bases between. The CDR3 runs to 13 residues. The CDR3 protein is CASSSSGVYGYTF. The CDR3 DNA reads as TGTGCCAGCAGCTCATCAGGGGTCTATGGCTACACCTTC.

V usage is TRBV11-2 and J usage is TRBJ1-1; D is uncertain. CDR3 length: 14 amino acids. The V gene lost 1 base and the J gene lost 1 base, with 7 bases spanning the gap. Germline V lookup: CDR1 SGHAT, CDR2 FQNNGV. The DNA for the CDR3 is TGTGCCAGCAGCTTAGCAGGTGGGAACACTGAAGCTTTCTTT. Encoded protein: CASSLAGGNTEAFF.

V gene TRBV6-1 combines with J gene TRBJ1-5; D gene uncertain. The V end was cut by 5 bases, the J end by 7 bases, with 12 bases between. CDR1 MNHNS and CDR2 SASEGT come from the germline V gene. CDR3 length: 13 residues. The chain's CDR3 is CASSYAGSQPQHF. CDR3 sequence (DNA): TGTGCCAGCAGTTATGCGGGAAGCCAGCCCCAGCATTTT.

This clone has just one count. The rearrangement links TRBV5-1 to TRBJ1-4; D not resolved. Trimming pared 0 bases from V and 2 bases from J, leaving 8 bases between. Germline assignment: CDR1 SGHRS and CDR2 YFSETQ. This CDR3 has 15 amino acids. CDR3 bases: TGCGCCAGCAGCTTGGACGGGATGACTAATGAAAAACTGTTTTTT. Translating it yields CASSLDGMTNEKLFF.

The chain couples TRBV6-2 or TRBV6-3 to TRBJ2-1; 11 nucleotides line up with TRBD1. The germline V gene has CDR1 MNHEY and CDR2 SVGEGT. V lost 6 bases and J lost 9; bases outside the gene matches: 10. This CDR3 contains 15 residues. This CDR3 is CASSEGTGGRSEQFF. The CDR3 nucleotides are TGTGCCAGCAGCGAAGGGACAGGGGGACGGAGTGAGCAGTTCTTC.

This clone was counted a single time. CDR3: CSASLRGRSTEAFF. Written as DNA, the CDR3 is TGCAGTGCTAGTTTACGGGGTAGGAGCACTGAAGCTTTCTTT. This rearrangement joins TRBV20-1 to TRBJ1-1; D remains unclear. Trimming cost V 3 bases and J 4 bases, with 15 bases left between them. The CDR3 contains 14 residues. CDR1 is DFQATT, CDR2 SNEGSKA, per germline (reference sequence).

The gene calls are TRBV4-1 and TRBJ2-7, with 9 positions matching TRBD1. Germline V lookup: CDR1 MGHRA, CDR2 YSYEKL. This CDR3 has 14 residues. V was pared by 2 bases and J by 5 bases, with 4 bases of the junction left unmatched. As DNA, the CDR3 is TGCGCCAGCAGCCAACCCGGGACAGGGAACGAGCAGTACTTC. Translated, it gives CASSQPGTGNEQYF.

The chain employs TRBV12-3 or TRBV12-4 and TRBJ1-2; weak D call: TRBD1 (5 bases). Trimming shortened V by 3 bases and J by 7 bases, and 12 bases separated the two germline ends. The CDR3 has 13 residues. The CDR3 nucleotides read TGTGCCAGCAGTTTTAGGGGCGCGAGTGGCTACACCTTC. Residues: CASSFRGASGYTF.

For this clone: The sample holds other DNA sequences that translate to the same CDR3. The CDR3 sequence is CASSLGQGGQPQHF. The DNA of the CDR3 is TGCGCCAGCAGCTTGGGGCAGGGAGGTCAGCCCCAGCATTTT. The chain has TRBV5-1 and TRBJ1-5, with a tentative D call TRBD1 (5 bases). Germline V lookup: CDR1 SGHRS, CDR2 YFSETQ. The CDR3 is 14 residues long. The V end lost 0 bases, the J end lost 6 bases, and 10 bases lay between the germline ends.

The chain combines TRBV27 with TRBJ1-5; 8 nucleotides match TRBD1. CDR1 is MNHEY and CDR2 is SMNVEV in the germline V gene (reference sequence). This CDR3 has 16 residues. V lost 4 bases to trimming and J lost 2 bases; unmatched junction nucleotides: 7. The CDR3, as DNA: TGTGCCAGCAGTTCCAGGGGGCGCCAGGGCAATCAGCCCCAGCATTTT. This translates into CASSSRGRQGNQPQHF.

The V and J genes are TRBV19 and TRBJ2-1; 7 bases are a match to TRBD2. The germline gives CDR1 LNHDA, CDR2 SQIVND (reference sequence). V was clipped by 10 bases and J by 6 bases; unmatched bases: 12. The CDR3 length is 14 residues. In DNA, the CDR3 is TGTGCCACTGCCTCTGACGGGGGGATCAATGAGCAGTTCTTC. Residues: CATASDGGINEQFF.

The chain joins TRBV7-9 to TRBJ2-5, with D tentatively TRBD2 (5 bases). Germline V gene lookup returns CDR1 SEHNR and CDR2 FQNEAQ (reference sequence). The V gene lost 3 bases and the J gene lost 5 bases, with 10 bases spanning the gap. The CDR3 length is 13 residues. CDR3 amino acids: CASSFSGLETQYF. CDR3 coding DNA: TGTGCCAGCAGCTTCTCGGGGTTGGAGACCCAGTACTTC.

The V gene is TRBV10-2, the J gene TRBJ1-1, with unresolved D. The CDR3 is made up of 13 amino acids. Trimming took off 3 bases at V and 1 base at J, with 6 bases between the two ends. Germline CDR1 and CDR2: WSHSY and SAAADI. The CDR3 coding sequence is TGCGCCAGCAGTGACAGGCCGAACACTGAAGCTTTCTTT. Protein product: CASSDRPNTEAFF.

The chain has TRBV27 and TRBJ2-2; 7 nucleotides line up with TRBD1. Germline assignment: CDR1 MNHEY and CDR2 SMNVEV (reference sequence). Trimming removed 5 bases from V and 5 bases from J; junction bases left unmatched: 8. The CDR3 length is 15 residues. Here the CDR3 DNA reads TGTGCCAGCAGTAGGGCAGGGGGTAATACCGGGGAGCTGTTTTTT. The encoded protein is CASSRAGGNTGELFF.

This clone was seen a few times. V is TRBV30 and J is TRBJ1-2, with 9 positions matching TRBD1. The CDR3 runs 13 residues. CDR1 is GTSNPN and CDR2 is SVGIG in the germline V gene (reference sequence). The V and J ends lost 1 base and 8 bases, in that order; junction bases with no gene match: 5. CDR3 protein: CAWSEGQGSGYTF. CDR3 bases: TGTGCCTGGAGTGAGGGACAGGGAAGCGGCTACACCTTC.

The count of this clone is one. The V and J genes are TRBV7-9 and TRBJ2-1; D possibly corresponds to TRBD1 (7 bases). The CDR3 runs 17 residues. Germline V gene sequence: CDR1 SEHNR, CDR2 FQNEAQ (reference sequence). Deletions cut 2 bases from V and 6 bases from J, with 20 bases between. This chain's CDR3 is CASSLQPPRGRPNEQFF. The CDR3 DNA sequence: TGTGCCAGCAGCTTACAACCCCCCAGGGGGAGGCCCAATGAGCAGTTCTTC.

CDR3: CASTLQGYANTGELFF. The CDR3 DNA reads TGTGCCAGTACCTTACAGGGTTACGCGAACACCGGGGAGCTGTTTTTT. The V and J genes are TRBV19 and TRBJ2-2; possible D gene TRBD1, 6 bases. The CDR3 is 16 residues long. V was clipped by 7 bases and J by 0 bases, with 15 bases between them. Germline V CDR1 and CDR2: LNHDA, SQIVND (reference sequence).

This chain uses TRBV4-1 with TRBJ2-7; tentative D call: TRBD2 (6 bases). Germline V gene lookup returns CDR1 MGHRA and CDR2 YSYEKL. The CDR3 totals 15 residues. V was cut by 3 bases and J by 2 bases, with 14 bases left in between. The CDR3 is CASSHLGTETYEQYF. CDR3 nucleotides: TGCGCCAGCAGCCACCTGGGGACTGAAACCTACGAGCAGTACTTC.

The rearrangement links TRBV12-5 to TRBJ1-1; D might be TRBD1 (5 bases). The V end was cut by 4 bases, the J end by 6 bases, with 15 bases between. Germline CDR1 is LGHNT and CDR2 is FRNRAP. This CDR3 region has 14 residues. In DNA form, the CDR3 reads TGTGCTAGTGGTTCCTATGGGGGGTTGGCTGAAGCTTTCTTT. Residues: CASGSYGGLAEAFF. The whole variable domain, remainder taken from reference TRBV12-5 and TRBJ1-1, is DARVTQTPRHKVTEMGQEVTMRCQPILGHNTVFWYRQTMMQGLELLAYFRNRAPLDDSGMPKDRFSAEMPDATLATLKIQPSEPRDSAVYFCASGSYGGLAEAFFGQGTRLTVV.

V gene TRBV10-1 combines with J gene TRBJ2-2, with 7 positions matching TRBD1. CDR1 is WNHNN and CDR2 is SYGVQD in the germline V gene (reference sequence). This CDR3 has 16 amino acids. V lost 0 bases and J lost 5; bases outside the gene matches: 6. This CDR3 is CASSESFRGRTGELFF. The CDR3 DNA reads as TGCGCCAGCAGTGAGTCGTTTAGGGGGCGGACCGGGGAGCTGTTTTTT.

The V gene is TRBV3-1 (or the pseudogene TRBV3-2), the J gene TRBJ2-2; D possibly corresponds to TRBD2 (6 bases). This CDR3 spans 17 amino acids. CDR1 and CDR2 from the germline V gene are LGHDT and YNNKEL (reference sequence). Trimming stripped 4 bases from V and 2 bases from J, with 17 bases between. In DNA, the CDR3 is TGTGCCAGCAGCCCCCGACTTGCGGGGAGAAACACCGGGGAGCTGTTTTTT. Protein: CASSPRLAGRNTGELFF.

CDR3 in amino acids: CASSRRRTEAFF. For the CDR3, the DNA is TGTGCCAGCAGTCGCAGGAGGACTGAAGCTTTCTTT. The chain combines TRBV12-3 or TRBV12-4 with TRBJ1-1; D is unclear. The CDR3 is 12 residues long. The V end lost 5 bases, the J end lost 5 bases, and 9 bases lay between the germline ends.

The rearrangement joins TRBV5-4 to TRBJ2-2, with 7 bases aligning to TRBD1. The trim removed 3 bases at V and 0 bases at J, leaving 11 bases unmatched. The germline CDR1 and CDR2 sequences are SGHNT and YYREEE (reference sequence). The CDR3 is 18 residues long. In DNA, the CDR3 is TGTGCCAGCAGCTACACCGGGACAGAGATCCCGAACACCGGGGAGCTGTTTTTT. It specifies CASSYTGTEIPNTGELFF.

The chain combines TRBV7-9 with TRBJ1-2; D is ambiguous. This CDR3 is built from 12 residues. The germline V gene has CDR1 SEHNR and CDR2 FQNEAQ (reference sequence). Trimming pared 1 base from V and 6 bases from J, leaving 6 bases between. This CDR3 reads CASSLVEHGYTF. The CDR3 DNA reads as TGTGCCAGCAGCTTAGTGGAGCATGGCTACACCTTC. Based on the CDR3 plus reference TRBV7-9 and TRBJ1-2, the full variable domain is DTGVSQNPRHKITKRGQNVTFRCDPISEHNRLYWYRQTLGQGPEFLTYFQNEAQLEKSRLLSDRFSAERPKGSFSTLEIQRTEQGDSAMYLCASSLVEHGYTFGSGTRLTVV.

The CDR3 here is CASSFPGDTEAFF. In DNA form, the CDR3 reads TGTGCCAGCAGCTTCCCAGGGGACACTGAAGCTTTCTTT. The chain uses TRBV11-2 and TRBJ1-1; a weak D match, TRBD1 (6 bases). The ends were cut back, 3 bases at V and 3 bases at J, with 8 bases in the middle. Germline V gives CDR1 SGHAT, CDR2 FQNNGV. The CDR3 is made up of 13 amino acids.

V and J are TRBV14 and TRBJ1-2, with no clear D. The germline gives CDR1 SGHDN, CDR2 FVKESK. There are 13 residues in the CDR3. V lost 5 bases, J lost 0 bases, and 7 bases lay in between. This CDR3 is CASSAPPNYGYTF. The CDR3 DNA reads TGTGCCAGCAGCGCGCCCCCTAACTATGGCTACACCTTC.

The CDR3 here is CASSPPNRVQGEAFF. The CDR3 bases are TGTGCCAGCTCACCACCAAACAGGGTGCAAGGTGAAGCTTTCTTT. This chain uses TRBV18 with TRBJ1-1; maybe TRBD1 (6 bases). The CDR3 is 15 amino acids. V lost 0 bases, J lost 7 bases, and 15 bases lay in between. Germline V gene sequence: CDR1 KGHSH, CDR2 LQKENI.

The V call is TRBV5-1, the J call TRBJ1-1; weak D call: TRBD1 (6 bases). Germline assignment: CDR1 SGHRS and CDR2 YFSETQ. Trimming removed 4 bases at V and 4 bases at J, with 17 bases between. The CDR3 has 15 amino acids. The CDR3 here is CASSVPLTGSTEAFF. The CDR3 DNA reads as TGCGCCAGCAGCGTGCCCCTCACAGGGTCCACTGAAGCTTTCTTT.

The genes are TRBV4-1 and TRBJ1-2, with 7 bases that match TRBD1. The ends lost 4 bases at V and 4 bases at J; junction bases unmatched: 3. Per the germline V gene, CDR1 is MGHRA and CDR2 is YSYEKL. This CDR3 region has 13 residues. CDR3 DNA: TGCGCCAGCAGCCCACAGGGGAGCTATGGCTACACCTTC. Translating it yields CASSPQGSYGYTF.